The 5 T cell receptor beta chains presented below share a single source sample, sequenced in a study of regulatory T cells in long-lasting Graves disease. Time point meaning: newly diagnosed GD, antithyroid drugs for less than 3 months. The TCR library was made from RNA that had been extracted from PBMCs in TRIzol. CDR3 regions were amplified by Arm-PCR using iRepertoire HTBI primers to build TCR beta libraries. TCRdb re-called the multiplex PCR reads through MiXCR, storing one row per CDR3 protein. The table includes 500,000 or so distinct CDR3 sequences, around 15% detected once. These same records also appear under a second study, on T cells in Graves' hyperthyroidism and ophthalmopathy.

The material was peripheral blood mononuclear cells (PBMCs), obtained at new diagnosis, from a patient treated with antithyroid drugs. The receptors were gathered from a woman between 50 and 59 years old with Graves disease.

V usage is TRBV7-2 and J usage is TRBJ2-3, with D perhaps TRBD2 (6 bases). The CDR3 runs 13 residues. Germline assignment: CDR1 SGHTA and CDR2 FQGNSA. Trimming left V 6 bases short and J 3 bases short, with 10 bases between. The CDR3 nucleotides are TGTGCCAGCAGACTTGGGACTACAGATACGCAGTATTTT. Translating it yields CASRLGTTDTQYF.

This clonotype came up a few times. The chain recombines TRBV5-4 with TRBJ2-4; a weak D match, TRBD1 (6 bases). Trimming pared 3 bases from V and 5 bases from J, leaving 9 bases between. This CDR3 region has 13 residues. From germline, CDR1 is SGHNT and CDR2 YYREEE (reference sequence). The CDR3 here is CASSSNRENIQYF. Here the CDR3 DNA reads TGTGCCAGCAGCTCGAACAGGGAAAACATTCAGTACTTC.

This clonotype was recorded at least ten times. This chain uses TRBV30 with TRBJ1-5, with 10 bases identical to TRBD1. CDR1 is GTSNPN and CDR2 is SVGIG in the germline V gene (reference sequence). CDR3 length equals 14 residues. The V segment lost 4 bases and the J segment 4 bases; nucleotides outside the gene matches: 4. CDR3 DNA: TGTGCCTGGAATTCGGGACAGGGGAATCAGCCCCAGCATTTT. This encodes CAWNSGQGNQPQHF.

Only a few counts were recorded for this clonotype. V usage is TRBV28 and J usage is TRBJ2-1, with 10 bases lining up with TRBD1. The V gene end was trimmed by 4 bases and the J gene end by 7 bases; junction bases not matched to a gene: 10. Germline V CDR1 and CDR2: MDHEN, SYDVKM. This CDR3 contains 16 residues. The CDR3, as DNA: TGTGCCAGCAGTTCCTCGACAGGGGGCGTCCGAAATGAGCAGTTCTTC. This gives the protein CASSSSTGGVRNEQFF.

A few counts support this clonotype. This sequence joins TRBV7-2 and TRBJ2-3, with 9 nucleotides matching TRBD2. The CDR3 is 16 amino acids. V was pared by 5 bases and J by 5 bases, with 11 bases of the junction left unmatched. Germline CDR1 is SGHTA and CDR2 is FQGNSA. The CDR3 nucleotides are TGTGCCAGCAGCGGGAGGTTAGCGGGAGTAGGAGATACGCAGTATTTT. Translated, it gives CASSGRLAGVGDTQYF.